Each of the 30 T cell receptor beta chains below was sequenced from the same sample in a study of blood T cell repertoires in COVID-19. Assay used: immunoSEQ multiplex PCR; TCRdb lists only in-frame clones, some missing. The data hold around 170,000 clones, with about 88% observed a single time. Sequenced input: PBMCs or T cells enriched from blood (not recorded which). These receptors were collected from a woman between 18 and 29 years old who had recovered from COVID-19.

In its sample, this clone was seen once. The V gene is TRBV11-3, the J gene TRBJ2-7; 9 positions match TRBD1. V shed 3 bases and J 2 bases; nucleotides not matched to a gene: 8. Germline V gene data show CDR1 as SGHNT and CDR2 as YENEEA. This CDR3 contains 16 residues. The CDR3 DNA sequence: TGTGCCAGCAGCTTGGGGACAGGGACTTCCCCCTACGAGCAGTACTTC. Translating gives CASSLGTGTSPYEQYF.

The chain links TRBV7-9 to TRBJ2-7, with TRBD1 identical over 7 bases. V dropped 2 bases and J dropped 7; count of bases not matched to a gene: 8. This CDR3 is built from 14 residues. Germline CDR1 reads SEHNR; CDR2 reads FQNEAQ (reference sequence). CDR3 sequence (DNA): TGTGCCAGCAGCTTAATGGGGGACAGTGGGGAGCAGTACTTC. It is translated as CASSLMGDSGEQYF.

CDR3 in amino acids: CASSLQLSGNTIYF. The CDR3 DNA follows: TGTGCCAGCAGTTTACAACTCTCTGGAAACACCATATATTTT. The chain combines TRBV28 with TRBJ1-3; D is unclear. V was cut by 2 bases and J by 0 bases, with 5 bases left in between. There are 14 residues in the CDR3. CDR1 is MDHEN and CDR2 is SYDVKM in the germline V gene. The full variable domain, completed using reference TRBV28 and TRBJ1-3, is DVKVTQSSRYLVKRTGEKVFLECVQDMDHENMFWYRQDPGLGLRLIYFSYDVKMKEKGDIPEGYSVSREKKERFSLILESASTNQTSMYLCASSLQLSGNTIYFGEGSWLTVV.

The J gene is TRBJ1-1, the V gene TRBV18, with D perhaps matching TRBD1 (5 bases). This CDR3 is 14 amino acids long. The germline V gene encodes CDR1 KGHSH and CDR2 LQKENI. Trimming took 0 bases from V and 4 from J, leaving 9 bases between them. The CDR3 spells CASSPPGGITEAFF. The DNA of the CDR3 is TGTGCCAGCTCACCACCGGGGGGGATCACTGAAGCTTTCTTT.

This clone was found a few times. The chain couples TRBV11-2 to TRBJ2-1, with D maybe TRBD2 (7 bases). Germline CDR1 reads SGHAT; CDR2 reads FQNNGV. The CDR3 extends over 17 amino acids. Trimming pared 2 bases from V and 2 bases from J, leaving 16 bases between. The DNA of the CDR3 is TGTGCCAGCAGCTTAATGTTGGCGGGGGCGACCTACAATGAGCAGTTCTTC. This sequence encodes CASSLMLAGATYNEQFF.

The chain couples TRBV5-6 to TRBJ2-2; TRBD1 agrees at 11 bases. From germline, CDR1 is SGHDT and CDR2 YYEEEE. This CDR3 spans 16 amino acids. J lost 3 bases, V lost 3 bases, and 4 bases had no gene match. The CDR3 loop reads CASSSKGQGDTGELFF. The CDR3 DNA sequence: TGTGCCAGCAGCTCTAAGGGACAGGGGGACACCGGGGAGCTGTTTTTT.

The J gene is TRBJ2-1, the V gene TRBV23-1; 7 positions match TRBD1. TRBV23-1 is labeled an ORF, and its function is uncertain. The CDR3 spans 15 residues. The ends lost 3 bases at V and 9 bases at J; junction bases unmatched: 11. The CDR3 nucleotides are TGCGCCAGCAGTCAGACGGACAGGCGGGTTAGTGAGCAGTTCTTC. This translates into CASSQTDRRVSEQFF.

The V and J genes are TRBV18 and TRBJ1-1; D is unresolved. The CDR3 extends over 13 amino acids. The germline V and J ends were trimmed by 5 bases and 3 bases, with 10 bases remaining between them. CDR1 KGHSH and CDR2 LQKENI come from the germline V gene. CDR3 loop: CASSLNLDTEAFF. CDR3 nucleotides: TGTGCCAGCTCATTAAACTTGGACACTGAAGCTTTCTTT.

The chain carries TRBV29-1 and TRBJ1-6, with D perhaps TRBD1 (6 bases). CDR1 is SQVTM and CDR2 is ANQGSEA in the germline V gene. Trimming stripped 8 bases from V and 1 base from J, with 24 bases between. The CDR3 is 18 residues long. CDR3 in DNA: TGCAGCCCAAGGACAGTAAGAGCTCGAGTATCCTATAATTCACCCCTCCACTTT. It is translated as CSPRTVRARVSYNSPLHF.

The chain recombines TRBV4-3 with TRBJ1-2; 11 nucleotides agree with TRBD1. The J segment lost 1 base and the V segment lost 4 bases, leaving 5 bases of the junction unmatched. This CDR3 is 16 amino acids long. CDR1 is LGHNA, CDR2 YSLEER, per germline. The CDR3 is CASSRGQGAHNYGYTF. DNA of the CDR3: TGCGCCAGCAGCCGAGGACAGGGGGCGCATAACTATGGCTACACCTTC.

This clone has just one count. The chain joins TRBV5-1 to TRBJ1-1, with 8 bases lining up with TRBD1. Germline values: CDR1 SGHRS, CDR2 YFSETQ. Trimming at V came to 2 bases and at J to 5 bases, leaving 8 bases not matched to a gene. CDR3 length: 15 residues. CDR3 sequence reads: CASSFVAGGLTEAFF. The CDR3 coding sequence is TGCGCCAGCAGCTTTGTGGCAGGGGGCTTAACTGAAGCTTTCTTT.

The rearrangement joins TRBV16 to TRBJ1-2; no firm D call. Per germline, CDR1 KGHSY and CDR2 FQNENV. The germline V and J ends were trimmed by 3 bases and 6 bases, with 8 bases remaining between them. CDR3 size: 12 residues. The CDR3 DNA reads TGTGCCAGCAGCCACGGACTGGATGGCTACACCTTC. Protein sequence: CASSHGLDGYTF.

This clone was found a few times. The rearrangement uses TRBV21-1 and TRBJ1-5; the table names TRBD1, a call not compared with the DNA. TRBV21-1 is flagged as a pseudogene. The CDR3 is made up of 17 amino acids. The CDR3 protein is CASSKEDIWRGNQPQHF. CDR3 nucleotides: TGTGCCAGCAGCAAAGAGGACATCTGGCGAGGCAATCAGCCCCAGCATTTT.

The chain recombines TRBV19 with TRBJ2-7; perhaps TRBD1 as D (8 bases). This CDR3 is 15 amino acids long. The germline V gene encodes CDR1 LNHDA and CDR2 SQIVND (reference sequence). Trimming left V 1 base short and J 2 bases short, with 12 bases between. DNA of the CDR3: TGTGCCAGTAGTATAGCAGCGGGACAGGCCTACGAGCAGTACTTC. This codes for CASSIAAGQAYEQYF.

The chain recombines TRBV29-1 with TRBJ2-3; 10 bases are a match to TRBD1. After removal of 7 bases from V and 5 bases from J, the junction contained 9 bases not matched to a gene. This CDR3 comprises 14 residues. CDR1 and CDR2 (germline): SQVTM, ANQGSEA. Here the CDR3 DNA reads TGCAGCGGACAGGGGGCTTCTGTTAGAGATACGCAGTATTTT. Residues: CSGQGASVRDTQYF.

The chain is built from TRBV12-3 or TRBV12-4 and TRBJ2-7; D perhaps matches TRBD1 (5 bases). Trimming left V 7 bases short and J 3 bases short, with 10 bases between. The CDR3 contains 12 residues. CDR3 amino acids: CASTNTGYEQYF. CDR3 coding DNA: TGTGCCAGCACCAACACAGGCTACGAGCAGTACTTC.

V and J are TRBV9 and TRBJ2-7, with D tentatively TRBD1 (6 bases). The CDR3 spans 15 residues. Germline CDR1 SGDLS, CDR2 YYNGEE. The V end lost 0 bases, the J end lost 2 bases, and 12 bases lay between the germline ends. CDR3 DNA: TGTGCCAGCAGCGTAGGGGCAGGGGACACCTACGAGCAGTACTTC. Translated, it gives CASSVGAGDTYEQYF.

This chain joins TRBV28 and TRBJ1-6, with 8 bases lining up with TRBD1. The junction had 13 bases not matched to a gene; V was cut back by 6 bases and J by 12 bases. CDR1 MDHEN and CDR2 SYDVKM come from the germline V gene. This CDR3 has 15 residues. The CDR3 DNA reads as TGTGCCAGCAGCTTACTCGGACAGGGCCCCCAACCCCTCCACTTT. This translates into CASSLLGQGPQPLHF.

The chain couples TRBV13 to TRBJ2-5; TRBD2 matches 7 bases. The CDR3 covers 16 residues. Germline values: CDR1 PRHDT, CDR2 FYEKMQ (reference sequence). The ends lost 5 bases at V and 3 bases at J; junction bases unmatched: 12. Here the CDR3 DNA reads TGTGCCAGCAGCCCTCCCGGGAGCGGGATAAAAGAGACCCAGTACTTC. As protein: CASSPPGSGIKETQYF.

This chain connects TRBV7-9 to TRBJ1-1; the D gene is possibly TRBD1 (5 bases). Germline V gene data show CDR1 as SEHNR and CDR2 as FQNEAQ (reference sequence). Trimming removed 6 bases at V and 8 bases at J, with 16 bases between. The CDR3 runs to 13 residues. CDR3 residues: CASRRYGGREAFF. CDR3 in DNA: TGTGCCAGCAGGAGGTATGGGGGGAGAGAAGCTTTCTTT.

As DNA, the CDR3 is TGTGCCAGCAGCACCAGGGGGTGGTTATCATACGAGCAGTACTTC. Protein sequence: CASSTRGWLSYEQYF. The chain links TRBV28 to TRBJ2-7, with 7 bases matching TRBD1. The CDR3 contains 15 residues. Looked up from germline, CDR1 is MDHEN and CDR2 is SYDVKM. Trimming at V came to 6 bases and at J to 4 bases, leaving 12 bases not matched to a gene.

The rearrangement links TRBV6-5 to TRBJ2-7, with TRBD1 as a possible D gene (6 bases). Per the germline V gene, CDR1 is MNHEY and CDR2 is SVGAGI. The V gene lost 8 bases and the J gene lost 6 bases, with 20 bases spanning the gap. The CDR3 sequence is 14 residues long. DNA for the CDR3: TGTGCCAGCCCAGAGGATTTGACAGGTTCCGAGCAGTACTTC. It yields the protein CASPEDLTGSEQYF.

J is TRBJ1-1 and V is TRBV6-2 or TRBV6-3, with D perhaps matching TRBD1 (6 bases). V lost 2 bases to trimming and J lost 0 bases, with 10 bases between them. The CDR3 sequence is 15 residues long. Germline assignment: CDR1 MNHEY and CDR2 SVGEGT. CDR3 sequence (DNA): TGTGCCAGCAGTTACAGGGGGATCATGAACACTGAAGCTTTCTTT. It yields the protein CASSYRGIMNTEAFF.

V gene TRBV2 combines with J gene TRBJ1-6; no clear D gene. Germline CDR1 SNHLY, CDR2 FYNNEI. Trimming took 1 base from V and 7 from J, leaving 14 bases between them. The length of the CDR3 is 16 residues. The chain's CDR3 is CASSEGTPLGNSPLHF. In DNA, the CDR3 is TGTGCCAGCAGTGAAGGGACTCCTCTTGGGAATTCACCCCTCCACTTT.

This clone turned up a few times. The chain has TRBV11-2 and TRBJ2-5, with 8 bases aligning to TRBD2. The germline gives CDR1 SGHAT, CDR2 FQNNGV. The V segment lost 1 base and the J segment 2 bases; nucleotides outside the gene matches: 6. This CDR3 is 16 amino acids long. The CDR3 DNA reads TGTGCCAGCAGCTTAGGATCGGGGGGGATACAAGAGACCCAGTACTTC. Translated: CASSLGSGGIQETQYF.

This clone was observed a handful of times. This chain joins TRBV5-1 and TRBJ1-2; no definite D call. CDR1 is SGHRS and CDR2 is YFSETQ in the germline V gene. V was trimmed by 1 base and J by 8 bases, leaving 18 bases between them. The CDR3 is 15 amino acids. CDR3: CASSLIGPLTGGYTF. The CDR3 DNA reads TGCGCCAGCAGCTTGATTGGACCCCTAACGGGAGGCTACACCTTC. Using reference TRBV5-1 and TRBJ1-2 for the parts outside the CDR3, the full variable domain is KAGVTQTPRYLIKTRGQQVTLSCSPISGHRSVSWYQQTPGQGLQFLFEYFSETQRNKGNFPGRFSGRQFSNSRSEMNVSTLELGDSALYLCASSLIGPLTGGYTFGSGTRLTVV.

This chain links TRBV19 with TRBJ2-3, with a possible D match to TRBD2 (6 bases). CDR3 size: 12 residues. Germline CDR1 is LNHDA and CDR2 is SQIVND (reference sequence). Trimming cost V 6 bases and J 6 bases, with 10 bases left between them. The CDR3 DNA reads TGTGCCAGTAGCGGGGGAATCGATACGCAGTATTTT. This encodes CASSGGIDTQYF.

The V call is TRBV21-1, the J call TRBJ1-6. TRBV21-1 is designated a pseudogene. This CDR3 spans 16 amino acids. CDR3 protein: CASSKGGGWNDSPLHF. As DNA, the CDR3 is TGTGCCAGCAGCAAAGGGGGGGGTTGGAACGATTCACCCCTCCACTTT.

DNA of the CDR3: TGTGCCGCCACAGGAAGCTCTGGAAACACCATATATTTT. This sequence encodes CAATGSSGNTIYF. The V and J genes are TRBV10-3 and TRBJ1-3; D possibly corresponds to TRBD1 (5 bases). This CDR3 has 13 amino acids. Germline values: CDR1 ENHRY, CDR2 SYGVKD. V was cut by 11 bases and J by 0 bases, with 11 bases left in between.

To note about this clone: The sample has other DNA sequences that encode this CDR3 too. This rearrangement joins TRBV5-1 to TRBJ2-7; no definite D call. Trimming stripped 1 base from V and 3 bases from J, with 5 bases between. Germline-derived CDR1 and CDR2 are SGHRS and YFSETQ. The CDR3 loop spans 12 amino acids. CDR3 in DNA: TGCGCCAGCAGCTTGTCAGGCTACGAGCAGTACTTC. Its translation is CASSLSGYEQYF.